The 24 T cell receptor beta chains listed next were all sequenced from one sample in a study of blood T cell repertoires in COVID-19. Produced via immunoSEQ multiplex PCR; TCRdb's table is partial and in-frame only. The table has about 250,000 clones, 70% to 90% seen once. Sequencing was performed on peripheral blood. The source of these receptors is a man between 18 and 29 years old with active or convalescent COVID-19.

Worth noting for this clone: At the DNA level, this CDR3 is encoded by other sequences in the same sample as well. The V gene is TRBV6-2 or TRBV6-3, the J gene TRBJ1-2; 8 nucleotides align to TRBD1. V shed 5 bases, J shed 3 bases, and the junction held 2 bases outside the gene matches. CDR1 and CDR2 from the germline V gene are MNHEY and SVGEGT. CDR3 length: 13 residues. CDR3 sequence: CASSPTGDYGYTF. The CDR3 DNA sequence: TGTGCCAGCAGTCCGACAGGGGACTATGGCTACACCTTC.

The table lists this clone with a count of one. The rearrangement links TRBV30 to TRBJ2-7; D gene uncertain. The ends were cut back, 5 bases at V and 1 base at J, with 6 bases in the middle. This CDR3 spans 11 amino acids. Germline V lookup: CDR1 GTSNPN, CDR2 SVGIG (reference sequence). The CDR3: CAWSVSYEQYF. The CDR3 DNA follows: TGTGCCTGGTCAGTTTCCTACGAGCAGTACTTC.

Notes on this clone: One end of the junction does not line up with germline, which may come from a read error. The chain carries TRBV7-7 and TRBJ2-1, with a possible D match to TRBD2 (6 bases). Looked up from germline, CDR1 is SSHAT and CDR2 is FNYEAQ (reference sequence). This CDR3 has 16 residues. CDR3 sequence (DNA): TGTGCTAGCAGCCCTTTTCCCCGGGGGACCTACAATGAGCAGTTCTTC. Amino acids: CASSPFPRGTYNEQFF.

The chain combines TRBV3-1 (or the pseudogene TRBV3-2) with TRBJ2-6; weak D call: TRBD2 (6 bases). Per germline, CDR1 LGHDT and CDR2 YNNKEL (reference sequence). V lost 4 bases and J lost 1, with 26 bases in between. CDR3 length: 21 amino acids. The CDR3 bases are TGTGCCAGCAGCCCTCGTAACCCGACTAGTTTGTTGGATTCTGGGGCCAACGTCCTGACTTTC. Its translation: CASSPRNPTSLLDSGANVLTF.

The chain is built from TRBV10-1 and TRBJ2-1; 10 bases align to TRBD1. Per germline, CDR1 WNHNN and CDR2 SYGVQD (reference sequence). The CDR3 loop spans 12 amino acids. The J segment lost 9 bases and the V segment lost 10 bases, leaving 6 bases of the junction unmatched. As DNA, the CDR3 is TGCGCCACCAGACAGGGGGCTGGTGAGCAGTTCTTC. Amino acid sequence: CATRQGAGEQFF.

The chain combines TRBV4-1 with TRBJ1-1, with 7 bases that match TRBD1. CDR1 is MGHRA and CDR2 is YSYEKL in the germline V gene. Trimming removed 0 bases from V and 0 bases from J; junction bases left unmatched: 10. CDR3 length: 18 residues. The CDR3 region is CASSQDGAETGMNTEAFF. The CDR3 DNA follows: TGCGCCAGCAGCCAAGATGGTGCGGAGACAGGGATGAACACTGAAGCTTTCTTT.

V usage is TRBV19 and J usage is TRBJ2-5; 8 bases align to TRBD2. CDR3 length: 14 amino acids. V gave up 1 base and J gave up 5 bases; unmatched junction bases: 3. Germline CDR1 is LNHDA and CDR2 is SQIVND (reference sequence). In DNA, the CDR3 is TGTGCCAGTAGTATAGCGGGGGGGCGGGAGACCCAGTACTTC. It codes for CASSIAGGRETQYF.

CDR3 amino acids: CASRQGARNEQYF. The CDR3 nucleotides read TGTGCCAGCAGACAGGGGGCGAGAAACGAGCAGTACTTC. The chain links TRBV7-2 to TRBJ2-7, with 9 bases identical to TRBD1. Per the germline V gene, CDR1 is SGHTA and CDR2 is FQGNSA. V lost 6 bases and J lost 5; bases outside the gene matches: 5. This CDR3 has 13 residues.

The chain combines TRBV3-1 (or the pseudogene TRBV3-2) with TRBJ2-3; D uncertain. The CDR3 is made up of 12 amino acids. Trimming took 1 base from V and 7 from J, leaving 6 bases between them. In germline, CDR1 is LGHDT, CDR2 YNNKEL (reference sequence). CDR3 residues: CASSQGAYTQYF. The CDR3 DNA is TGTGCCAGCAGCCAAGGCGCGTATACGCAGTATTTT.

This rearrangement joins TRBV5-4 to TRBJ2-3; 14 nucleotides align to TRBD2. Germline CDR1 reads SGHNT; CDR2 reads YYREEE (reference sequence). The CDR3 is 17 amino acids. V gave up 4 bases and J gave up 3 bases; unmatched junction bases: 7. CDR3 DNA sequence: TGTGCCAGCAGCCCCCGACTAGCGGGAGGGCTAACAGATACGCAGTATTTT. Protein sequence: CASSPRLAGGLTDTQYF.

The chain links TRBV14 to TRBJ1-1; 7 nucleotides agree with TRBD1. The CDR3 consists of 14 residues. After removal of 4 bases from V and 5 bases from J, the junction contained 7 bases not matched to a gene. The germline gives CDR1 SGHDN, CDR2 FVKESK. The DNA of the CDR3 is TGTGCCAGCAGCCCTTCGACAGGGTTTACTGAAGCTTTCTTT. Its translation: CASSPSTGFTEAFF.

The chain couples TRBV19 to TRBJ2-3; perhaps TRBD2 as D (6 bases). This CDR3 comprises 14 residues. Germline CDR1 LNHDA, CDR2 SQIVND (reference sequence). Trimming removed 3 bases from V and 9 bases from J, with 16 bases in between. Here the CDR3 reads CASSIGAGVETQYF. CDR3 DNA sequence: TGTGCCAGTAGTATTGGAGCGGGCGTAGAGACGCAGTATTTT.

The genes are TRBV6-2 or TRBV6-3 and TRBJ2-7; D is undetermined. The ends were cut back, 2 bases at V and 4 bases at J, with 15 bases in the middle. CDR3 length: 15 residues. Germline V gives CDR1 MNHEY, CDR2 SVGEGT. CDR3 DNA: TGTGCCAGCAGTTACCAACAGCCGAGTTTTTACGAGCAGTACTTC. Its translation: CASSYQQPSFYEQYF.

V usage is TRBV6-1 and J usage is TRBJ2-7, with D maybe TRBD2 (6 bases). Trimming pared 3 bases from V and 6 bases from J, leaving 18 bases between. The CDR3 has 15 amino acids. The germline V gene has CDR1 MNHNS and CDR2 SASEGT. The CDR3 nucleotides are TGTGCCAGCAGTGACGGAGGTCAGGGAGGATCCGAGCAGTACTTC. Encoded protein: CASSDGGQGGSEQYF.

The chain combines TRBV29-1 with TRBJ2-2, with D possibly being TRBD2 (5 bases). V was pared by 3 bases and J by 3 bases, with 5 bases between. Germline V gene lookup returns CDR1 SQVTM and CDR2 ANQGSEA. CDR3 length: 12 amino acids. This CDR3 reads CSVEEDTGELFF. CDR3 nucleotide sequence: TGCAGCGTTGAGGAGGACACCGGGGAGCTGTTTTTT.

The chain uses TRBV7-2 and TRBJ1-6; D not resolved. The V end lost 5 bases, the J end lost 10 bases, and 12 bases lay between the germline ends. Germline assignment: CDR1 SGHTA and CDR2 FQGNSA. The CDR3 consists of 13 residues. CDR3 sequence (DNA): TGTGCCAGCAGCGCAGAGTGGAGGTCACCCCTCCACTTT. Translating gives CASSAEWRSPLHF.

The chain has TRBV6-1 and TRBJ1-5; 7 bases agree with TRBD1. The V and J ends lost 2 bases and 2 bases, in that order; junction bases with no gene match: 6. This CDR3 contains 16 residues. Germline CDR1 reads MNHNS; CDR2 reads SASEGT. The CDR3: CASSEWRGRGNQPQHF. CDR3 coding DNA: TGTGCCAGCAGTGAATGGAGGGGGCGGGGCAATCAGCCCCAGCATTTT.

This chain joins TRBV9 and TRBJ1-1, with a tentative D call TRBD1 (5 bases). Between the trimmed V and J ends, which lost 4 bases and 0 bases, there was a span of 7 bases. Germline V gene data show CDR1 as SGDLS and CDR2 as YYNGEE. CDR3 length: 13 residues. Here the CDR3 DNA reads TGTGCCAGCAGCCCAGGGTTGAACACTGAAGCTTTCTTT. Protein sequence: CASSPGLNTEAFF.

V is TRBV9 and J is TRBJ2-1, with unresolved D. This CDR3 spans 15 amino acids. V was trimmed by 0 bases and J by 3 bases, leaving 10 bases between them. The germline V gene has CDR1 SGDLS and CDR2 YYNGEE. CDR3 amino acids: CASSVVADIYNEQFF. The CDR3 nucleotides are TGTGCCAGCAGCGTAGTTGCAGACATCTACAATGAGCAGTTCTTC.

The V gene is TRBV7-9, the J gene TRBJ1-1; a weak D match, TRBD1 (5 bases). Trimming pared 2 bases from V and 4 bases from J, leaving 14 bases between. The CDR3 loop spans 15 amino acids. The germline V gene encodes CDR1 SEHNR and CDR2 FQNEAQ (reference sequence). CDR3 in DNA: TGTGCCAGCAGCTTAACACGGGGCGGGGGCACTGAAGCTTTCTTT. This codes for CASSLTRGGGTEAFF. The full variable domain, its missing parts supplied by reference TRBV7-9 and TRBJ1-1, is DTGVSQNPRHKITKRGQNVTFRCDPISEHNRLYWYRQTLGQGPEFLTYFQNEAQLEKSRLLSDRFSAERPKGSFSTLEIQRTEQGDSAMYLCASSLTRGGGTEAFFGQGTRLTVV.

The chain recombines TRBV7-2 with TRBJ1-5; a weak D match, TRBD1 (5 bases). The CDR3 contains 13 residues. From germline, CDR1 is SGHTA and CDR2 FQGNSA. V gave up 1 base and J gave up 7 bases, with 8 bases separating them. The CDR3 DNA is TGTGCCAGCAGCTTAGAAGGGGTCCAGCCCCAGCATTTT. This sequence encodes CASSLEGVQPQHF.

This chain links TRBV11-3 with TRBJ2-1; D unclear. Germline V CDR1 and CDR2: SGHNT, YENEEA. Trimming pared 4 bases from V and 8 bases from J, leaving 9 bases between. The CDR3 is made up of 12 amino acids. The CDR3, as DNA: TGTGCCAGCAGCTCACCAGGCGATGAGCAGTTCTTC. Translating gives CASSSPGDEQFF.

The chain links TRBV19 to TRBJ1-5, with TRBD1 matching over 7 bases. CDR1 and CDR2 (germline): LNHDA, SQIVND (reference sequence). CDR3 length: 15 residues. V lost 3 bases to trimming and J lost 4 bases; unmatched junction nucleotides: 6. CDR3 in amino acids: CASSILRQGNQPQHF. The CDR3 region has the DNA TGTGCCAGTAGTATCCTTCGACAGGGTAATCAGCCCCAGCATTTT.

The chain combines TRBV6-2 or TRBV6-3 with TRBJ1-2, with a tentative D call TRBD1 (6 bases). Germline V lookup: CDR1 MNHEY, CDR2 SVGEGT. Trimming pared 2 bases from V and 4 bases from J, leaving 8 bases between. This CDR3 comprises 13 residues. Written as DNA, the CDR3 is TGTGCCAGCAGTTACGGGGGCTTCTATGGCTACACCTTC. This codes for CASSYGGFYGYTF.